These 6 T cell receptor beta chains originate from one sample sequenced in a study of T cell responses to AZD1222 COVID-19 vaccine. Only in-frame clones appear in the TCRdb table, and some are missing; sequencing was by immunoSEQ multiplex PCR. The sample consists of tens of thousands of clones, more than 70% of them appearing once. This material consisted of peripheral blood, taken on day 0 of AZD1222 vaccination. The receptors shown here come from an adult in good health.

The genes are TRBV6-2 or TRBV6-3 and TRBJ2-1; TRBD2 agrees at 13 bases. The CDR3 totals 16 residues. Per the germline V gene, CDR1 is MNHEY and CDR2 is SVGEGT. V lost 6 bases and J lost 7; bases outside the gene matches: 9. The CDR3 reads CASSPTQGLAGNEQFF. The CDR3 nucleotides read TGTGCCAGCAGCCCAACCCAGGGACTAGCGGGAAATGAGCAGTTCTTC.

In its sample, this clone was seen a few times. The chain uses TRBV19 and TRBJ2-3, with 11 bases matching TRBD2. Germline-derived CDR1 and CDR2 are LNHDA and SQIVND (reference sequence). This CDR3 comprises 15 residues. The trim removed 3 bases at V and 6 bases at J, leaving 5 bases unmatched. CDR3 protein: CASSMTSGVMDTQYF. The CDR3 nucleotides read TGTGCCAGTAGTATGACTAGCGGGGTAATGGATACGCAGTATTTT.

The chain recombines TRBV7-9 with TRBJ1-4; a possible D gene is TRBD1 (6 bases). Germline V lookup: CDR1 SEHNR, CDR2 FQNEAQ (reference sequence). The CDR3 covers 14 residues. Trimming took 7 bases from V and 8 from J, leaving 17 bases between them. The CDR3: CASTLGAGREKLFF. The CDR3 coding sequence is TGTGCCAGCACCCTGGGGGCAGGGCGAGAAAAACTGTTTTTT. The variable domain in full, with the rest retrieved from reference TRBV7-9 and TRBJ1-4, is DTGVSQNPRHKITKRGQNVTFRCDPISEHNRLYWYRQTLGQGPEFLTYFQNEAQLEKSRLLSDRFSAERPKGSFSTLEIQRTEQGDSAMYLCASTLGAGREKLFFGSGTQLSVL.

The rearrangement links TRBV28 to TRBJ2-7, with 7 bases identical to TRBD1. This CDR3 is built from 12 residues. The V gene end was trimmed by 6 bases and the J gene end by 4 bases; junction bases not matched to a gene: 3. CDR1 and CDR2 from the germline V gene are MDHEN and SYDVKM. DNA of the CDR3: TGTGCCAGCAGGCAACAGGGGTACGAGCAGTACTTC. Amino acids: CASRQQGYEQYF.

The J gene is TRBJ2-7, the V gene TRBV28, with TRBD1 as a possible D gene (5 bases). The germline gives CDR1 MDHEN, CDR2 SYDVKM. This CDR3 is 13 amino acids long. Between the trimmed V and J ends, which lost 7 bases and 5 bases, there was a span of 15 bases. In DNA form, the CDR3 reads TGTGCCAGCAATAGACTCCAGGGTGACGAGCAGTACTTC. It specifies CASNRLQGDEQYF.

V usage is TRBV19 and J usage is TRBJ2-7; 7 nucleotides align to TRBD2. This CDR3 has 16 residues. The V segment lost 4 bases and the J segment 2 bases; nucleotides outside the gene matches: 11. Germline CDR1 LNHDA, CDR2 SQIVND (reference sequence). The CDR3 DNA reads TGTGCCAGTAGTAACGCCCCCCGGGACTACACCTACGAGCAGTACTTC. Translated, it gives CASSNAPRDYTYEQYF.